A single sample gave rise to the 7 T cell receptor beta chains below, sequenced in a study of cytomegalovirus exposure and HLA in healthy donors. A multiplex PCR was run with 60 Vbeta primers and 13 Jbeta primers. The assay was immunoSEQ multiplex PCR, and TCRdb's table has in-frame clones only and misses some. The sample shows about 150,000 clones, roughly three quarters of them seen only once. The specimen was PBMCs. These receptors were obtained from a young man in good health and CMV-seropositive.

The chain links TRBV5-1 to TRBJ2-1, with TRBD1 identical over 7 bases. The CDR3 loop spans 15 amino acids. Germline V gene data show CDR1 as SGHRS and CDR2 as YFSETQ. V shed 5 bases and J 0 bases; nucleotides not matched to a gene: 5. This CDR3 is CASRDRLSSYNEQFF. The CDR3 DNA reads TGCGCCAGCAGGGACAGGCTAAGCTCCTACAATGAGCAGTTCTTC.

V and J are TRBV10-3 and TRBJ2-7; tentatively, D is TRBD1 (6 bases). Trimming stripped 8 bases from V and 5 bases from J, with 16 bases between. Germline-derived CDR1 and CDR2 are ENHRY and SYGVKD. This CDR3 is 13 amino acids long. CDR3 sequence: CAIGISDSHEQYF. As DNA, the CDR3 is TGTGCCATCGGAATATCGGACAGTCACGAGCAGTACTTC.

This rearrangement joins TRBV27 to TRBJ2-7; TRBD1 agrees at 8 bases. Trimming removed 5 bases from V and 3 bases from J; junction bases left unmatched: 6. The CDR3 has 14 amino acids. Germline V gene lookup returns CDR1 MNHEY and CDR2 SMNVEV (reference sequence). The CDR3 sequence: CASSPAGTGYEQYF. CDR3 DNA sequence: TGTGCCAGCAGTCCCGCCGGGACAGGCTACGAGCAGTACTTC.

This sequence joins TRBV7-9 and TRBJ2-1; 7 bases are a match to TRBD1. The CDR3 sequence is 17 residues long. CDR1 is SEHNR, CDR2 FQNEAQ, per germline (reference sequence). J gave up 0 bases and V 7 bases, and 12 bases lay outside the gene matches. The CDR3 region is CASTGQVTKSSYNEQFF. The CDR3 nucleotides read TGTGCCAGCACTGGACAGGTGACTAAGAGCTCCTACAATGAGCAGTTCTTC.

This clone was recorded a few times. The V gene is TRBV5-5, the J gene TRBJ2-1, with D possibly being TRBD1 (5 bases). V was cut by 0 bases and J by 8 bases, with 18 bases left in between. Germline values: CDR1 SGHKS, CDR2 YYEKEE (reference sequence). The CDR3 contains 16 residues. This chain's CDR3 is CASSLVTGSSSDEQFF. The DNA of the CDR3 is TGTGCCAGCAGCTTGGTTACAGGTAGTTCTTCAGATGAGCAGTTCTTC.

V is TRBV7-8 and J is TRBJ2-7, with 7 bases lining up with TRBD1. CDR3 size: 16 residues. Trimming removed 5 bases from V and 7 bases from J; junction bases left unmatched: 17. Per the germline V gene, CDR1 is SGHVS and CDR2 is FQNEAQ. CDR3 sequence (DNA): TGTGCCAGCAGCCATCCGCTCGGACAGGCGCCAAGGGAGCAGTACTTC. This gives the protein CASSHPLGQAPREQYF.

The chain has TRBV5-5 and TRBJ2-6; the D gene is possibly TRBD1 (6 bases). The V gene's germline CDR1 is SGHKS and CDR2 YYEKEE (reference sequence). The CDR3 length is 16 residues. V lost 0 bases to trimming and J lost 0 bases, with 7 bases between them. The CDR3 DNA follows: TGTGCCAGCAGCTTGGTGACAGGCTCTGGGGCCAACGTCCTGACTTTC. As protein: CASSLVTGSGANVLTF.